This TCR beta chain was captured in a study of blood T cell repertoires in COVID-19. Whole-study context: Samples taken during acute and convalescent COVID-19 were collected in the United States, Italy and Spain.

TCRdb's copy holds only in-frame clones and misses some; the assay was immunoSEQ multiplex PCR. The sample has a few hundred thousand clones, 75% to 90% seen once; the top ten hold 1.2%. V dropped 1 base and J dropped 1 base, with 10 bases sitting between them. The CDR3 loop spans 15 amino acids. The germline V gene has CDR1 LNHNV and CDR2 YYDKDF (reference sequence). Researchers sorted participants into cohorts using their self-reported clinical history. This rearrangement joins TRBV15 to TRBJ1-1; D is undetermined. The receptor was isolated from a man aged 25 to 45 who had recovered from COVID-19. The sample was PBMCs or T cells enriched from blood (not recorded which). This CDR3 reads CATSRGHIQNTEAFF. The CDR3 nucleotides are TGTGCCACCAGCAGAGGACACATTCAGAACACTGAAGCTTTCTTT.